This TCR beta chain appears in the sequencing data of a study of cytotoxic CD8 clonotypes in ibrutinib-treated CLL. Study-level information: Mean per-sample yields comprised around 280,000 productive templates and tens of thousands of productive rearrangements. Study-level points and caveats: The study found baseline clonality above age-matched healthy donors, tracking circulating CD8+ T-cell counts.

A remark on this clone: What it binds is not known.

Libraries were prepared by immunoSEQ multiplex PCR; TCRdb keeps only in-frame clonotypes and omits some of them. Here the sample spans about 200,000 clones, over 60% being singletons. Sequenced here: PBMCs, sampled after 24 months of ibrutinib treatment. The receptor was derived from a human donor with chronic lymphocytic leukemia.

In DNA form, the CDR3 reads TGTGCCAGCAGCCGTAAGCGGGAGGGGGGGACAGATACGCAGTATTTT. Amino acids: CASSRKREGGTDTQYF. The chain is built from TRBV7-6 and TRBJ2-3, with 10 positions matching TRBD2. The junction had 8 bases not matched to a gene; V was cut back by 5 bases and J by 3 bases. CDR3 length: 16 amino acids. Per germline, CDR1 SGHVS and CDR2 FNYEAQ. Supplemented by reference TRBV7-6 and TRBJ2-3, the full variable domain reads GAGVSQSPRYKVTKRGQDVALRCDPISGHVSLYWYRQALGQGPEFLTYFNYEAQQDKSGLPNDRFSAERPEGSISTLTIQRTEQRDSAMYRCASSRKREGGTDTQYFGPGTRLTVL.